One and the same sample provided the 9 T cell receptor beta chains below, sequenced in a study of glioma-infiltrating T cells. TCR alpha and beta CDR3 regions were amplified from RNA using iRepertoire nested multiplex PCR. MiXCR, applied by TCRdb to the multiplex PCR reads, yields one record per CDR3 protein. The data contain 300,000 to 450,000 distinct CDR3 sequences, roughly 41% of them seen just once; the ten biggest clones take up around 12%. Sequencing used glioma tissue, nonneoplastic brain tissue, or PBMCs (not recorded which). The receptors shown here come from a human donor with low-grade glioma or glioblastoma, undergoing nonglioma brain surgery, or in good health (not recorded which).

Worth noting for this clonotype: A much larger clone differs by one base, so this may be a read error. The CDR3 does not end in the conserved phenylalanine or tryptophan, so this is likely a read error. V usage is TRBV27 and J usage is TRBJ1-1; no clear D. V dropped 4 bases and J dropped 4 bases, with 10 bases sitting between them. Germline loops: CDR1 MNHEY, CDR2 SMNVEV (reference sequence). The CDR3 spans 13 residues. CDR3 sequence reads: CASSYSRGTEAFS. The CDR3 DNA follows: TGTGCCAGCAGTTACTCTCGAGGCACTGAAGCTTTCTCT.

V and J are TRBV4-2 and TRBJ2-1; 7 positions match TRBD2. Germline assignment: CDR1 LGHNA and CDR2 YNFKEQ. Trimming removed 4 bases from V and 6 bases from J; junction bases left unmatched: 15. The CDR3 sequence is 17 residues long. This CDR3 is CASSRVGREGFRNEQFF. CDR3 DNA sequence: TGTGCCAGCAGCCGCGTGGGGAGGGAGGGGTTCCGCAATGAGCAGTTCTTC.

The chain carries TRBV15 and TRBJ2-7; D unclear. Gene TRBJ2-1 matches the end of the DNA better, so the J call may be wrong. The V gene's germline CDR1 is LNHNV and CDR2 YYDKDF (reference sequence). The CDR3 is 15 residues long. The CDR3 DNA follows: TGTGCCACCAGCAGAGATACCAGTGGCTACAATGAGCAGTTCTTC. Translating it yields CATSRDTSGYNEQFF.

This clonotype occurred many times. The chain is built from TRBV20-1 and TRBJ2-7, with D perhaps TRBD2 (6 bases). V was trimmed by 3 bases and J by 3 bases, leaving 18 bases between them. Germline CDR1 and CDR2: DFQATT and SNEGSKA (reference sequence). This CDR3 has 15 residues. CDR3 sequence reads: CSASDPRRGSYEQYF. The CDR3 nucleotides are TGCAGTGCTAGTGATCCGCGACGGGGGAGCTACGAGCAGTACTTC.

This chain connects TRBV3-1 to TRBJ2-7; D remains ambiguous. The germline CDR1 and CDR2 sequences are LGHDT and YNNKEL (reference sequence). Trimming took 2 bases from V and 5 from J, leaving 13 bases between them. The CDR3 is 14 amino acids. CDR3 nucleotide sequence: TGTGCCAGCAGCCAACTTTCGCTAAGAGACGAGCAGTACTTC. Protein sequence: CASSQLSLRDEQYF.

This clonotype was counted between two and nine times. The genes are TRBV20-1 and TRBJ2-7, with TRBD1 as a possible D gene (6 bases). The CDR3 runs 16 residues. Germline CDR1 is DFQATT and CDR2 is SNEGSKA (reference sequence). Trimming left V 2 bases short and J 3 bases short, with 20 bases between. This CDR3 is CSARPDRRQGLYEQYF. CDR3 sequence (DNA): TGCAGTGCTAGACCCGATCGTCGGCAGGGGCTCTACGAGCAGTACTTC.

Many counts were recorded for this clonotype. This chain uses TRBV27 with TRBJ2-2; D perhaps matches TRBD2 (5 bases). Per the germline V gene, CDR1 is MNHEY and CDR2 is SMNVEV (reference sequence). CDR3 size: 16 residues. Trimming cost V 8 bases and J 0 bases, with 16 bases left between them. CDR3 sequence: CASGRDNSANTGELFF. The CDR3 bases are TGTGCCAGCGGCCGGGATAACTCGGCGAACACCGGGGAGCTGTTTTTT.

This clonotype was seen a single time. This may come from a read error, since a much larger clone is one base off. The chain has TRBV27 and TRBJ2-7; TRBD2 matches at 12 bases. The CDR3 contains 16 residues. Trimming removed 8 bases from V and 1 base from J; junction bases left unmatched: 9. The germline V gene encodes CDR1 MNHEY and CDR2 SMNVEV (reference sequence). CDR3 nucleotides: TGTGCCAGCGGTAGGACTAGCGGGAAGAAATCCTACGAGCAGTACTTC. Its translation is CASGRTSGKKSYEQYF.

The chain uses TRBV28 and TRBJ2-1; 7 nucleotides agree with TRBD1. The CDR3 sequence is 15 residues long. CDR1 is MDHEN, CDR2 SYDVKM, per germline. Losses at the gene ends were 8 bases for V and 0 bases for J; bases not matched to a gene: 7. The CDR3 here is CASDSTGSSYNEQFF. The DNA for the CDR3 is TGTGCCAGCGACTCGACAGGGAGCTCCTACAATGAGCAGTTCTTC.